One T cell receptor beta chain is described in this entry. These data come from a study of T cells in Graves' hyperthyroidism and ophthalmopathy. Across the whole study: Staff took peripheral blood when the initial diagnosis was made, before any treatment began.

From RNA transcripts, TCR beta CDR3 regions were amplified. HTBI primers drove first-round RT-PCR of the TCR CDR3. TCRdb re-analysed the multiplex PCR reads in MiXCR, keeping a single row per CDR3 protein. The repertoire includes approximately 530,000 distinct CDR3 sequences, 16% of them detected once, and more than 15% sits in the top ten. This CDR3 spans 17 amino acids. In germline, CDR1 is SGHRS, CDR2 YFSETQ. Graves' hyperthyroidism without ophthalmopathy progression within 18 months was termed stable. It was uncontrolled infection, other autoimmune disease, pregnancy or lactation that excluded patients. Clinical symptoms, serum thyroxine, TRAb, thyroid ultrasound and orbital computed tomography established diagnosis.

This clonotype was obtained from a young woman with Graves' hyperthyroidism. Specimen: blood. This chain links TRBV5-1 with TRBJ1-5, with D perhaps being TRBD1 or TRBD2 (6 bases each). The J call may be wrong; the DNA end is better matched by TRBJ2-3. CDR3 sequence (DNA): TGCGCCAGCAGCCACGGACCGGGGGCATTTAGCAATCAGCCCCAGTATTTT. Protein sequence: CASSHGPGAFSNQPQYF.